This is a list of T cell receptor beta chains from one sample in a study of T and B cells in COVID-19 patients. TCRdb independently ran MiXCR on the multiplex PCR reads; one entry per CDR3 protein. The repertoire holds about 22,000 distinct CDR3 sequences, with 25% to 35% as singletons. Source material: blood. All receptors derive from a human donor who had recovered from COVID-19. Both conserved end residues are part of each CDR3. A D gene is named only where the DNA matches it firmly. Size is omitted from some rows. Given values are once, few, many or a class for expanded clones.

TRBV30	NA	few	TRBJ1-5	CAWSPGTVVPQHF	TGTGCCTGGAGTCCCGGGACGGTTGTGCCCCAGCATTTT
TRBV5-5	TRBD1	NA	TRBJ2-1	CASSTGQGLSNEQFF	TGTGCCAGCAGTACCGGACAGGGGCTAAGCAATGAGCAGTTCTTC
TRBV27	TRBD1	NA	TRBJ2-7	CASSLLGQGQDEQYF	TGTGCCAGCAGTTTATTGGGACAGGGTCAAGACGAGCAGTACTTC
TRBV15	NA	NA	TRBJ1-1	CATSRDVRTFAAFF	TGTGCCACCAGCAGAGATGTCAGGACATTTGCGGCTTTCTTT
TRBV11-1	TRBD1	NA	TRBJ1-6	CATGTGPNSPLHF	TGTGCCACCGGGACAGGGCCAAATTCACCCCTCCACTTT
TRBV6-5	TRBD2	NA	TRBJ2-1	CASSEYGTSGNEQFF	TGTGCCAGCAGTGAATACGGGACTAGCGGCAATGAGCAGTTCTTC
TRBV11-1	TRBD1	many	TRBJ1-4	CASSSRGQAGNEKLFF	TGTGCCAGCAGCTCCCGCGGACAGGCGGGGAATGAAAAACTGTTTTTT
TRBV5-4	NA	NA	TRBJ2-7	CASSSGTTSYEQYF	TGTGCCAGCAGCTCCGGGACAACTAGTTACGAGCAGTACTTC
TRBV10-3	NA	NA	TRBJ1-5	CAIGRDLGNQPQHF	TGTGCCATCGGGCGAGATCTGGGCAATCAGCCCCAGCATTTT
TRBV18	TRBD2	NA	TRBJ2-7	CASSTLAGASYEQYF	TGTGCCAGCTCAACGCTAGCGGGAGCATCCTACGAGCAGTACTTC
TRBV11-1	NA	NA	TRBJ1-2	CASSLDSGTDYGYTF	TGTGCCAGCAGCTTAGACAGCGGGACTGACTATGGCTACACCTTC
TRBV27	NA	few	TRBJ2-2	CASSLIPGTGELFF	TGTGCCAGCAGCCTGATCCCGGGCACCGGGGAGCTGTTTTTT
TRBV12-3/TRBV12-4	TRBD2	NA	TRBJ2-5	CASSPDSGGRETQYF	TGTGCCAGCAGTCCAGACTCGGGCGGGAGGGAGACCCAGTACTTC
TRBV6-6	TRBD2	NA	TRBJ2-1	CASSPGTSGRTISSYNEQFF	TGTGCCAGCAGCCCCGGGACTAGCGGGAGGACTATCAGCTCCTACAATGAGCAGTTCTTC
TRBV18	TRBD2	NA	TRBJ2-3	CASSPTSGGTDTQYF	TGTGCCAGCTCACCGACTAGCGGTGGCACAGATACGCAGTATTTT
TRBV6-5	TRBD2	many	TRBJ2-3	CASSQGLAGGQGDTQYF	TGTGCCAGCAGTCAGGGACTAGCGGGGGGGCAGGGGGATACGCAGTATTTT
TRBV5-1	TRBD1	NA	TRBJ1-2	CASSTGQAQAYGYTF	TGCGCCAGCAGCACGGGACAGGCTCAAGCGTATGGCTACACCTTC
TRBV5-4	NA	many	TRBJ2-7	CASSLGGNYEQYF	TGTGCCAGCAGCTTGGGAGGAAACTACGAGCAGTACTTC
TRBV5-6	NA	NA	TRBJ2-4	CASSLWQGGNIQYF	TGTGCCAGCAGCTTATGGCAGGGGGGGAACATTCAGTACTTC
TRBV6-5	NA	medium-sized	TRBJ2-7	CASSIAQGFEQYF	TGTGCCAGCAGCATCGCACAGGGATTCGAGCAGTACTTC
TRBV30	NA	few	TRBJ1-2	CAWSPPGQPYGYTF	TGTGCCTGGAGCCCCCCCGGCCAGCCCTATGGCTACACCTTC
TRBV12-3/TRBV12-4	NA	few	TRBJ1-1	CASSLVGNTEAFF	TGTGCCAGCAGTTTGGTGGGGAACACTGAAGCTTTCTTT
TRBV18	TRBD2	medium-sized	TRBJ2-1	CASSQSDRGLAGMINEQFF	TGTGCCAGCTCACAATCGGACAGAGGACTAGCGGGAATGATAAATGAGCAGTTCTTC
TRBV6-5	NA	NA	TRBJ2-7	CASTRTRQGGEQYF	TGTGCCAGCACCAGAACTAGGCAGGGGGGCGAGCAGTACTTC
TRBV29-1	NA	medium-sized	TRBJ2-5	CSVDLPDRQTQYF	TGCAGCGTTGATCTCCCGGACAGACAGACCCAGTACTTC
TRBV19	TRBD1	NA	TRBJ2-1	CASAPGTGGSSYNEQFF	TGTGCCAGTGCCCCCGGGACAGGGGGCAGCTCCTACAATGAGCAGTTCTTC
TRBV12-3/TRBV12-4	TRBD2	NA	TRBJ2-3	CASRASGGGGDTQYF	TGTGCCAGCAGGGCTAGCGGGGGGGGAGGAGATACGCAGTATTTT
TRBV11-1	NA	few	TRBJ2-7	CASSLGGVEQYF	TGTGCCAGCAGCTTAGGGGGGGTCGAGCAGTACTTC
TRBV5-3	NA	NA	TRBJ2-3	CARSWGLGTQYF	TGTGCCAGAAGCTGGGGTTTAGGTACGCAGTATTTT
TRBV12-3/TRBV12-4	NA	few	TRBJ2-3	CASSLSGDTQYF	TGTGCCAGCAGTTTATCCGGAGATACGCAGTATTTT
TRBV18	NA	medium-sized	TRBJ2-7	CASSRGGQAYEQYF	TGTGCCAGCTCGAGGGGAGGACAGGCCTACGAGCAGTACTTC
TRBV19	NA	NA	TRBJ1-5	CASSIPLMEGSGNQPQHF	TGTGCCAGTAGTATACCATTGATGGAGGGTTCGGGCAATCAGCCCCAGCATTTT
TRBV5-4	TRBD2	few	TRBJ2-2	CASHRLAGGPGELFF	TGTGCCAGCCACCGGCTGGCGGGAGGGCCCGGGGAGCTGTTTTTT